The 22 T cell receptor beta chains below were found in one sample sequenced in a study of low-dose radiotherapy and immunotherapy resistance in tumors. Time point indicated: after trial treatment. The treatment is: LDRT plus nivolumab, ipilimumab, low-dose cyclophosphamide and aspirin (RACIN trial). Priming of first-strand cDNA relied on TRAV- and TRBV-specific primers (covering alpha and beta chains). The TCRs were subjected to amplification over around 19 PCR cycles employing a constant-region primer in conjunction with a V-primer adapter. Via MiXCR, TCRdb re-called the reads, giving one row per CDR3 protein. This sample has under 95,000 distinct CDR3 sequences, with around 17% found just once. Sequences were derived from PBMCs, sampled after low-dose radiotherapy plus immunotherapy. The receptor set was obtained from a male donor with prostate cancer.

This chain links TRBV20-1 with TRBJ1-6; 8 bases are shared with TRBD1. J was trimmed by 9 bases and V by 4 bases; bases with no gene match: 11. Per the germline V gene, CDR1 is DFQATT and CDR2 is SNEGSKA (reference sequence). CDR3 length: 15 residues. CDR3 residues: CSAKMTGAFGSPLHF. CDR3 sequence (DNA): TGCAGTGCTAAAATGACAGGGGCCTTCGGTTCACCCCTCCACTTT.

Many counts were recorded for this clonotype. For the CDR3, the DNA is TGTGCCAGCAGTCAAGGGACTAGCGGGCAGACCCAGTACTTC. This sequence encodes CASSQGTSGQTQYF. The rearrangement joins TRBV12-3 or TRBV12-4 to TRBJ2-5, with 12 bases identical to TRBD2. V lost 5 bases to trimming and J lost 6 bases; unmatched junction nucleotides: 4. CDR3 size: 14 residues.

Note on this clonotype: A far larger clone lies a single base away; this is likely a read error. The chain's CDR3 is CASSQRGGTGELLF. CDR3 nucleotides: TGTGCCAGCAGTCAACGAGGTGGCACCGGGGAGCTGCTTTTT. This chain links TRBV2 with TRBJ2-2; a possible D gene is TRBD2 (5 bases). CDR1 SNHLY and CDR2 FYNNEI come from the germline V gene. The CDR3 is made up of 14 amino acids.

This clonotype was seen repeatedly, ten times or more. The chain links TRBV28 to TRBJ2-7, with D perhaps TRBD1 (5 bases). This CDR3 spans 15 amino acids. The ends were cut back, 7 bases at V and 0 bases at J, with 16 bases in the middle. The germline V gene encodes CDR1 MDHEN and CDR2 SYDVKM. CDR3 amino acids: CASTVAGKASYEQYF. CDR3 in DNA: TGTGCCAGCACCGTTGCAGGGAAGGCCTCCTACGAGCAGTACTTC.

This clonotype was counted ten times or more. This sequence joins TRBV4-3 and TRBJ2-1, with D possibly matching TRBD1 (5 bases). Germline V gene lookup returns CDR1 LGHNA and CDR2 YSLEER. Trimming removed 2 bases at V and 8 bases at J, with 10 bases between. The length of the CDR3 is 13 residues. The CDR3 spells CASSQNQGYEQFF. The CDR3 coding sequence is TGCGCCAGCAGCCAAAATCAGGGTTATGAGCAGTTCTTC.

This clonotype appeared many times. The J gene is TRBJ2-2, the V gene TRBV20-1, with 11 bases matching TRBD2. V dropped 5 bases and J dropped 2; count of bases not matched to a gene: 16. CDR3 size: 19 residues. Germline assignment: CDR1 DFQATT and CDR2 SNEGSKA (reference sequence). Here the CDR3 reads CSALGEVAGGFINTGELFF. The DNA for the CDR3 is TGCAGTGCTCTGGGGGAGGTAGCGGGAGGGTTCATTAACACCGGGGAGCTGTTTTTT.

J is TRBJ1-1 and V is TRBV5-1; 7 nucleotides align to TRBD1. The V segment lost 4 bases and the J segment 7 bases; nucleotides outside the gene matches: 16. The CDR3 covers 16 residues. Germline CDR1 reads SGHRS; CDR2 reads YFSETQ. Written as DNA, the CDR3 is TGCGCCAGCAGCGACATCAACAACAGGGGAAGCGGTGAAGCTTTCTTT. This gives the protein CASSDINNRGSGEAFF.

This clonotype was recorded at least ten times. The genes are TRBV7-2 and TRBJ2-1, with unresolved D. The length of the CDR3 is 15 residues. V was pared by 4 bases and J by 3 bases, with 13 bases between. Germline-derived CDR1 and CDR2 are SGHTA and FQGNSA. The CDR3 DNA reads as TGTGCCAGCAGCTCAATGGCAGGTAGCTACAATGAGCAGTTCTTC. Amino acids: CASSSMAGSYNEQFF.

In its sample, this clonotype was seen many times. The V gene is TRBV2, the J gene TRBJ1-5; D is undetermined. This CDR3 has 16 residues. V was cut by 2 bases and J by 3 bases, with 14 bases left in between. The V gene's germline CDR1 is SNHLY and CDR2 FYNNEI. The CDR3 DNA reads TGTGCCAGCAGTGAAACGTCAGGCAGGTCCAATCAGCCCCAGCATTTT. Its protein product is CASSETSGRSNQPQHF. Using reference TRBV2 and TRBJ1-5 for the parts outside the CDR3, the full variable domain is EPEVTQTPSHQVTQMGQEVILRCVPISNHLYFYWYRQILGQKVEFLVSFYNNEISEKSEIFDDQFSVERPDGSNFTLKIRSTKLEDSAMYFCASSETSGRSNQPQHFGDGTRLSIL.

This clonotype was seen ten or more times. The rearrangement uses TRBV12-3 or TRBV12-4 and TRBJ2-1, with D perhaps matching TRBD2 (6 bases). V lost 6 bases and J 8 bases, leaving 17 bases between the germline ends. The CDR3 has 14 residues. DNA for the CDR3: TGTGCCAGCAGGTATTCGACTAGTTTAGATGAGCAGTTCTTC. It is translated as CASRYSTSLDEQFF.

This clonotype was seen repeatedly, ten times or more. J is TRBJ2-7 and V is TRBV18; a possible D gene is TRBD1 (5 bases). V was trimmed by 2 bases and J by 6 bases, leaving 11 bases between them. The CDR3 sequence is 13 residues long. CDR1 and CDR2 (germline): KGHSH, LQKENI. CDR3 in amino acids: CASSPEVQAEQYF. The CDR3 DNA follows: TGTGCCAGCTCACCAGAAGTACAGGCCGAGCAGTACTTC.

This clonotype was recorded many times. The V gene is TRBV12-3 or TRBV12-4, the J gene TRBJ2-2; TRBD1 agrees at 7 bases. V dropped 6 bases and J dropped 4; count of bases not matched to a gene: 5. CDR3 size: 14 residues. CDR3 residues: CASRRQGSTGELFF. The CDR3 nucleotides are TGTGCCAGCAGGCGACAGGGATCCACCGGGGAGCTGTTTTTT.

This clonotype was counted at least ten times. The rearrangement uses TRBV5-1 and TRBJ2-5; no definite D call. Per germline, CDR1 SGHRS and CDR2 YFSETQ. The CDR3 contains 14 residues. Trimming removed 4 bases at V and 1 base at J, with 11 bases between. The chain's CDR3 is CASSGSGFQETQYF. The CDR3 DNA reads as TGCGCCAGCAGCGGTTCCGGGTTCCAAGAGACCCAGTACTTC.

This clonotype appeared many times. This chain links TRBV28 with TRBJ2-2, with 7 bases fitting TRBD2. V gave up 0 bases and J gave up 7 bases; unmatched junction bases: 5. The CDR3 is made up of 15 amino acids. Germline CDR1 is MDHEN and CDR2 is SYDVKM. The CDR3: CASSLWRGEGGELFF. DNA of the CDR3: TGTGCCAGCAGTTTATGGAGAGGGGAGGGCGGGGAGCTGTTTTTT.

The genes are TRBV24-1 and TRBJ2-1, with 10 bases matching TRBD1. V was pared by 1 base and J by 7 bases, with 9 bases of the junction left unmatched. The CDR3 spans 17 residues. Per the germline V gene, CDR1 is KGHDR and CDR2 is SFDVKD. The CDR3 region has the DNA TGTGCCACCAGTGATTTCCTAGGGGGACAGGGGTGGAATGAGCAGTTCTTC. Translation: CATSDFLGGQGWNEQFF.

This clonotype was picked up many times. Written as DNA, the CDR3 is TGTGCCAGCAGCGCTAATGGGGGGGGCGGAAACACCATATATTTT. The encoded protein is CASSANGGGGNTIYF. The chain couples TRBV7-2 to TRBJ1-3; D might be TRBD1 (6 bases). The CDR3 contains 15 residues. The V and J ends lost 5 bases and 4 bases respectively, with 15 bases between them. Per the germline V gene, CDR1 is SGHTA and CDR2 is FQGNSA.

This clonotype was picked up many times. In nucleotides, the CDR3 is TGTGCCAGCAGGGGGACAGGGAGTCGCTACGAGCAGTACTTC. Its protein is CASRGTGSRYEQYF. The V and J genes are TRBV28 and TRBJ2-7; TRBD1 matches 9 bases. Per germline, CDR1 MDHEN and CDR2 SYDVKM. The J segment lost 3 bases and the V segment lost 6 bases, leaving 6 bases of the junction unmatched. CDR3 length: 14 residues.

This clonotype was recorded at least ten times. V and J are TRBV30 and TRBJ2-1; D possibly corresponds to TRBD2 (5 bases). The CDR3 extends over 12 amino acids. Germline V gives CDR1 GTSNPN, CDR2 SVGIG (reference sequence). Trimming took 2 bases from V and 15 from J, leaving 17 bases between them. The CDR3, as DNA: TGTGCCTGGAGTATACCCGCTGGGAGTATGTTCTTC. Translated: CAWSIPAGSMFF.

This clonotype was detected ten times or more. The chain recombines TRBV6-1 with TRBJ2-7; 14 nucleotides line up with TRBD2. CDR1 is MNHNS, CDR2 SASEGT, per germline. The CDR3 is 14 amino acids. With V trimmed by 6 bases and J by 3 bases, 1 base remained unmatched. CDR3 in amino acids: CASRGLAGVYEQYF. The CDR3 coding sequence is TGTGCCAGCAGGGGACTAGCGGGAGTCTACGAGCAGTACTTC.

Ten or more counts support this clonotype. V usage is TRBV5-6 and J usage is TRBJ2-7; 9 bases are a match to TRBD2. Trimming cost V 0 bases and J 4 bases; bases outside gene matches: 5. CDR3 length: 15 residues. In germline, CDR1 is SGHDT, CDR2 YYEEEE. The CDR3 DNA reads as TGTGCCAGCAGCTTGGCCGCGGGAGGGCCTTACGAGCAGTACTTC. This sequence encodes CASSLAAGGPYEQYF.

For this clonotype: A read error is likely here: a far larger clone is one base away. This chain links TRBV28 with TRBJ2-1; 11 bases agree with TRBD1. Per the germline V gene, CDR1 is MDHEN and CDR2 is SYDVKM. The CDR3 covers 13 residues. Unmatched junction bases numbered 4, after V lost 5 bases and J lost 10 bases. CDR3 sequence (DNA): TGTGCCAGCAGTCCGGGACAGGGGGGCGAGCAGTTCTTC. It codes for CASSPGQGGEQFF.

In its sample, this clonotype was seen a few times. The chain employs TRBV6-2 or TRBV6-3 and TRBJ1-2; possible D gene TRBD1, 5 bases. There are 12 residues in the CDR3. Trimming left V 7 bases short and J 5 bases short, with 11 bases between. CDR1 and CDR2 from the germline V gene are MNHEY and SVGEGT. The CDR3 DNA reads TGTGCCAGCAAGACAGTGGGGTATGGCTACACCTTC. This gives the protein CASKTVGYGYTF.